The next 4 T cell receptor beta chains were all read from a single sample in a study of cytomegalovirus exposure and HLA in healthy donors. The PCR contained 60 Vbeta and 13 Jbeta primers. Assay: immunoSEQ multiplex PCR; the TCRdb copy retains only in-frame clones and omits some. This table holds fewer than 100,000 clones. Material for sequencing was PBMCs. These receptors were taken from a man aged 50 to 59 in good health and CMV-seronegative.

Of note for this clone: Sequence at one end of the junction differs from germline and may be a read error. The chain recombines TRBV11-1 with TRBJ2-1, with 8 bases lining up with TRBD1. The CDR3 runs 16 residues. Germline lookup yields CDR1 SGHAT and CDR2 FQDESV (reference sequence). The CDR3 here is CASSFRTGTSDNEQFF. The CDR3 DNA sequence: TGTGCCAGCAGCTTCCGGACAGGGACCTCCGACAATGAGCAGTTCTTC. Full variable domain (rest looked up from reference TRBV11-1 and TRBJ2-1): EAEVAQSPRYKITEKSQAVAFWCDPISGHATLYWYRQILGQGPELLVQFQDESVVDDSQLPKDRFSAERLKGVDSTLKIQPAELGDSAMYLCASSFRTGTSDNEQFFGPGTRLTVL.

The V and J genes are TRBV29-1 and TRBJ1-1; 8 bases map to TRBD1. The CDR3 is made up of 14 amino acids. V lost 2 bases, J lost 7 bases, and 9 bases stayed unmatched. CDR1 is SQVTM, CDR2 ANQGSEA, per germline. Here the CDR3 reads CSVEIVQGADEAFF. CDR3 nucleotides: TGCAGCGTTGAAATTGTTCAGGGGGCGGATGAAGCTTTCTTT.

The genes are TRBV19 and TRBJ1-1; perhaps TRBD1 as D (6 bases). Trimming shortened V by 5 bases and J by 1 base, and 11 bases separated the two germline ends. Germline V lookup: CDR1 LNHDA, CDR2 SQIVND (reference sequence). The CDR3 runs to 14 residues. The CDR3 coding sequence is TGTGCCAGTAGTGGGGGGGCCTCGAACACTGAAGCTTTCTTT. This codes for CASSGGASNTEAFF.

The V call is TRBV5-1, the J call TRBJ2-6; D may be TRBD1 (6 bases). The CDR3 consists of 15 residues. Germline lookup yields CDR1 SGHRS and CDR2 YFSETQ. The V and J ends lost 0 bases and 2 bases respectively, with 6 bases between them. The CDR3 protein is CASSLGGPGANVLTF. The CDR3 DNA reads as TGCGCCAGCAGCTTGGGGGGGCCTGGGGCCAACGTCCTGACTTTC.